Each of the 9 T cell receptor beta chains below was sequenced from the same sample in a study of cytomegalovirus exposure and HLA in healthy donors. Primers for the PCR totalled 60 Vbeta and 13 Jbeta. The table came from immunoSEQ multiplex PCR; TCRdb's copy has only in-frame clones and leaves some out. The data hold about 89,000 clones, with approximately 77% observed a single time. The sample consisted of PBMCs. Every receptor here comes from a man aged 25-40 years in good health and CMV-seronegative.

This clone appeared a single time. A read error may account for a junction end that differs from germline. The chain recombines TRBV9 with TRBJ1-2, with 8 bases identical to TRBD1. There are 13 residues in the CDR3. Germline V gene lookup returns CDR1 SGDLS and CDR2 YYNGEE. CDR3: CASSVGDRTSLAF. The CDR3 DNA reads TGTGCCAGCAGCGTAGGGGACAGGACCTCACTGGCCTTC.

The genes are TRBV7-9 and TRBJ2-7; TRBD1 aligns across 10 bases. The CDR3 loop spans 16 amino acids. The ends lost 1 base at V and 2 bases at J; junction bases unmatched: 5. CDR1 SEHNR and CDR2 FQNEAQ come from the germline V gene (reference sequence). The CDR3 DNA reads as TGTGCCAGCAGCTTAGGAGACAGGGGGCGCACCTACGAGCAGTACTTC. It codes for CASSLGDRGRTYEQYF.

This clone was detected only a few times. The V gene is TRBV7-2, the J gene TRBJ1-2; 9 bases match TRBD1. Germline loops: CDR1 SGHTA, CDR2 FQGNSA. This CDR3 spans 16 amino acids. Trimming at V came to 7 bases and at J to 1 base, leaving 10 bases not matched to a gene. As DNA, the CDR3 is TGTGCCAGCACCCTACAGGGGGCCAACATTAACTATGGCTACACCTTC. As protein: CASTLQGANINYGYTF.

CDR3 amino acids: CASSLASGGRDTQYF. The CDR3 DNA reads TGTGCCAGCAGCTTAGCTAGCGGGGGAAGAGATACGCAGTATTTT. V and J are TRBV7-2 and TRBJ2-3; 9 positions match TRBD2. Germline CDR1 and CDR2: SGHTA and FQGNSA. The CDR3 is 15 residues long. The trim removed 0 bases at V and 5 bases at J, leaving 3 bases unmatched.

V usage is TRBV5-1 and J usage is TRBJ2-1, with TRBD2 as a possible D gene (5 bases). Germline V gives CDR1 SGHRS, CDR2 YFSETQ. The CDR3 covers 15 residues. The V gene lost 1 base and the J gene lost 3 bases, with 11 bases spanning the gap. The CDR3 loop reads CASSLSGGRYNEQFF. DNA of the CDR3: TGCGCCAGCAGCTTGAGCGGCGGTCGCTACAATGAGCAGTTCTTC. Based on the CDR3 plus reference TRBV5-1 and TRBJ2-1, the full variable domain is KAGVTQTPRYLIKTRGQQVTLSCSPISGHRSVSWYQQTPGQGLQFLFEYFSETQRNKGNFPGRFSGRQFSNSRSEMNVSTLELGDSALYLCASSLSGGRYNEQFFGPGTRLTVL.

The chain links TRBV5-1 to TRBJ1-6; TRBD1 matches at 9 bases. The J segment lost 6 bases and the V segment lost 2 bases, leaving 6 bases of the junction unmatched. From germline, CDR1 is SGHRS and CDR2 YFSETQ. The CDR3 has 16 amino acids. The CDR3 DNA is TGCGCCAGCAGCTTTCGACAGGGGGTTTTTAATTCACCCCTCCACTTT. It is translated as CASSFRQGVFNSPLHF.

Here the CDR3 DNA reads TGTGCCAGCAGCTTGGGCGGGGCTCCAACCCAAGAGACCCAGTACTTC. Its protein is CASSLGGAPTQETQYF. The chain is built from TRBV5-4 and TRBJ2-5; D may be TRBD2 (6 bases). The germline CDR1 and CDR2 sequences are SGHNT and YYREEE (reference sequence). The CDR3 runs 16 residues. The V and J ends lost 0 bases and 1 base respectively, with 13 bases between them. Full variable domain (rest looked up from reference TRBV5-4 and TRBJ2-5): ETGVTQSPTHLIKTRGQQVTLRCSSQSGHNTVSWYQQALGQGPQFIFQYYREEENGRGNFPPRFSGLQFPNYSSELNVNALELDDSALYLCASSLGGAPTQETQYFGPGTRLLVL.

This sequence joins TRBV9 and TRBJ2-5; no firm D call. The DNA matches TRBJ2-7 better at its end, which makes the J call doubtful. Germline V CDR1 and CDR2: SGDLS, YYNGEE. The length of the CDR3 is 14 residues. The CDR3 DNA reads TGTGCCAGCAGCCCGCAATCCCTGTCCTACGAGCAGTACTTC. This sequence encodes CASSPQSLSYEQYF.

This chain uses TRBV11-2 with TRBJ2-3; D is undetermined. Trimming stripped 5 bases from V and 1 base from J, with 16 bases between. CDR3 size: 16 residues. From germline, CDR1 is SGHAT and CDR2 FQNNGV. The CDR3 protein is CASSPLYVPGTDTQYF. Written as DNA, the CDR3 is TGTGCCAGCAGCCCCCTTTATGTTCCCGGCACAGATACGCAGTATTTT.